This T cell receptor (beta chain) was sequenced in a study of T cells after yellow fever vaccination. Across the study: SMART-Seq v4 Ultra Low Input handled preparation of low-cell-number fractions.

A 5'RACE template-switching step, the method used to make TCR cDNA, added a universal primer site and UMIs. TCRdb re-derived calls from the 5' RACE reads in MiXCR, one entry per CDR3 protein. The sample yields hundreds of thousands of distinct CDR3 sequences, 6% to 8% seen once. A remark on this clonotype: What it recognizes is unknown.

In germline, CDR1 is ENHRY, CDR2 SYGVKD. The CDR3 is 16 residues long. The V segment lost 6 bases and the J segment 6 bases; nucleotides outside the gene matches: 13. General observations from the study: Most primary-vaccination clones reappeared after the booster (about 97% CD4, about 87% CD8). Faster peaking, at day 5 versus 15, marked a secondary response that was weaker.

Sequences were derived from PBMCs, sampled 5 days after the yellow fever booster vaccination. The clonotype was recovered from a man aged 25 to 40 who received the YFV17D yellow fever vaccine. The chain combines TRBV10-3 with TRBJ2-1; 8 bases align to TRBD2. CDR3 in DNA: TGTGCCATCAGGGGCCCGGGGCGGCGGGGGGCCAATGAGCAGTTCTTC. Translating gives CAIRGPGRRGANEQFF.